The clone carrying this T cell receptor (beta chain) was recorded a few times. Its antigen is still unknown. Researchers took RNA transcripts and amplified the TCR beta CDR3 regions from them. The TCR CDR3 was amplified in a first-round RT-PCR using the HTBI primer set. TCRdb re-called the multiplex PCR reads with MiXCR, one entry per CDR3 protein. The sample holds under 400,000 distinct CDR3 sequences, 15% seen once. The sample comes from a study of T cells in Graves' hyperthyroidism and ophthalmopathy. Whole-study results and caveats: A model using 13 V-J features told ophthalmopathy apart from stable hyperthyroidism.

CDR1 and CDR2 from the germline V gene are LGHDT and YNNKEL (reference sequence). The CDR3 covers 16 residues. The germline V and J ends were trimmed by 0 bases and 15 bases, with 23 bases remaining between them. The chain combines TRBV3-1 with TRBJ2-2; weak D call: TRBD1 (6 bases). This receptor was taken from a woman aged 60-75 years with Graves' ophthalmopathy. Sequenced sample: blood. The CDR3, as DNA: TGTGCCAGCAGCCAAGATTTGGGGGCAGCCTCTCGTAGAGTGTTTTTT. Encoded protein: CASSQDLGAASRRVFF.